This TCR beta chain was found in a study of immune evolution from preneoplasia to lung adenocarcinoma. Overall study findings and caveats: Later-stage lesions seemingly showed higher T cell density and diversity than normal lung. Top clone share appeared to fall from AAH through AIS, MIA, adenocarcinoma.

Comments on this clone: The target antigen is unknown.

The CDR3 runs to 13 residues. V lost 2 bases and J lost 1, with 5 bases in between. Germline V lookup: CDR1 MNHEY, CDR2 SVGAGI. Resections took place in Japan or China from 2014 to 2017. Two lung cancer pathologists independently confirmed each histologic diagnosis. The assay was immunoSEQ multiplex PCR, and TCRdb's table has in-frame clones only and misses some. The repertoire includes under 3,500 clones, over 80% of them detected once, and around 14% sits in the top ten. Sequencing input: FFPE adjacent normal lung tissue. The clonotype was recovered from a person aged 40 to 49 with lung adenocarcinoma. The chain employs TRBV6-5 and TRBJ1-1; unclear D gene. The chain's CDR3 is CASSYGRNTEAFF. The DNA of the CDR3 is TGTGCCAGCAGTTACGGCAGGAACACTGAAGCTTTCTTT.